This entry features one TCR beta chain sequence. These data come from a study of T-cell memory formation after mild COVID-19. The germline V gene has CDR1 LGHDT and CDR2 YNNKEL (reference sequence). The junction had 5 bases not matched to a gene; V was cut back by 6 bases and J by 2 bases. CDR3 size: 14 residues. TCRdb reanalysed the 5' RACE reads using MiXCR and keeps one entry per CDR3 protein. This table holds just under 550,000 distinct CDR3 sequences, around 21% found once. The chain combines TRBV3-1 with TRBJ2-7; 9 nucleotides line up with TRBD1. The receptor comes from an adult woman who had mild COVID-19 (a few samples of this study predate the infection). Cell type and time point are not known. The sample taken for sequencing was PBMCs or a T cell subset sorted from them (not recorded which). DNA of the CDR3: TGTGCCAGCAGACGCGGGACAGGGACCTACGAGCAGTACTTC. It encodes CASRRGTGTYEQYF.